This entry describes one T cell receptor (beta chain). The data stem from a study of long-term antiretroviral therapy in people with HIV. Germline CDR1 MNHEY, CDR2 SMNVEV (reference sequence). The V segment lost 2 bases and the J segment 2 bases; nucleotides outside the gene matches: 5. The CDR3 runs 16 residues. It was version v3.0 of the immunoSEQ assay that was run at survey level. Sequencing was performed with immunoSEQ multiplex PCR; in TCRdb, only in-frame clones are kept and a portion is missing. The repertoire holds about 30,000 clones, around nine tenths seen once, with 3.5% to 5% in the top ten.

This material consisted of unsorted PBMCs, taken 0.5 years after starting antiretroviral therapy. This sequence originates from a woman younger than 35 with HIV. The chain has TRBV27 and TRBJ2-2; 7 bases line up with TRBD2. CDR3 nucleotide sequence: TGTGCCAGCAGTTTAAGTGCTAGCGGAAACACCGGGGAGCTGTTTTTT. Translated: CASSLSASGNTGELFF.